Below are 30 T cell receptor beta chains sequenced from a single sample in a study of T cells after yellow fever vaccination. TCRdb re-derived calls from the 5' RACE reads in MiXCR, one entry per CDR3 protein. The sample carries about 85,000 distinct CDR3 sequences, about an eighth recorded once. The sample in question was CD8+ T cells not binding an NS4B(214-222) dextramer, sorted from PBMCs, obtained roughly 20 days after the first yellow fever vaccination. These receptors came from a man between 18 and 35 years old who received the YFV17D yellow fever vaccine.

The rearrangement joins TRBV28 to TRBJ2-2; 8 bases are shared with TRBD1. The CDR3 consists of 17 residues. CDR1 is MDHEN, CDR2 SYDVKM, per germline. Germline trimming cut 1 base from V and 1 base from J; bases unmatched to any gene: 5. CDR3 DNA sequence: TGTGCCAGCAGTTTATCCGTCAGGGGGCAGAACACCGGGGAGCTGTTTTTT. Its translation is CASSLSVRGQNTGELFF.

This clonotype came up a few times. This chain joins TRBV6-5 and TRBJ2-5, with D perhaps matching TRBD2 (5 bases). Trimming stripped 2 bases from V and 5 bases from J, with 15 bases between. This CDR3 spans 15 amino acids. Germline V gives CDR1 MNHEY, CDR2 SVGAGI. The CDR3 region has the DNA TGTGCCAGCAGTTACCCGAGTAACGGGGAGGAGACCCAGTACTTC. Protein product: CASSYPSNGEETQYF.

A few counts support this clonotype. V gene TRBV15 combines with J gene TRBJ1-1; 7 bases are a match to TRBD1. After removal of 8 bases from V and 5 bases from J, the junction contained 14 bases not matched to a gene. There are 15 residues in the CDR3. Germline V gene lookup returns CDR1 LNHNV and CDR2 YYDKDF (reference sequence). The CDR3 spells CATAAPPQGETEAFF. CDR3 in DNA: TGTGCCACCGCAGCCCCACCTCAGGGGGAGACTGAAGCTTTCTTT.

The rearrangement links TRBV7-2 to TRBJ1-2; D is ambiguous. Trimming left V 1 base short and J 8 bases short, with 17 bases between. CDR1 and CDR2 from the germline V gene are SGHTA and FQGNSA. The CDR3 runs 15 residues. CDR3 sequence: CASSLDWQVLGGYTF. The DNA of the CDR3 is TGTGCCAGCAGCTTAGATTGGCAGGTCCTGGGAGGCTACACCTTC.

The rearrangement joins TRBV4-1 to TRBJ2-2, with 10 bases fitting TRBD1. From germline, CDR1 is MGHRA and CDR2 YSYEKL. The CDR3 is made up of 19 amino acids. V was pared by 4 bases and J by 1 base, with 12 bases of the junction left unmatched. The CDR3 region is CASSPHRDRGPWNTGELFF. The CDR3 coding sequence is TGCGCCAGCAGCCCGCACCGGGACAGGGGCCCCTGGAACACCGGGGAGCTGTTTTTT.

In its sample, this clonotype was seen a few times. V is TRBV6-5 and J is TRBJ2-7, with 7 bases matching TRBD1. V trimming: 4 bases; J trimming: 0 bases; junction bases outside the gene matches: 9. Germline assignment: CDR1 MNHEY and CDR2 SVGAGI. This CDR3 has 16 residues. Written as DNA, the CDR3 is TGTGCCAGCAGTTCGGACAGGTTTTTCTCCTCCTACGAGCAGTACGTC. This gives the protein CASSSDRFFSSYEQYV.

The J gene is TRBJ1-1, the V gene TRBV5-1, with D tentatively TRBD1 (5 bases). V gave up 4 bases and J gave up 0 bases, with 16 bases separating them. Per germline, CDR1 SGHRS and CDR2 YFSETQ. CDR3 length: 16 residues. The DNA of the CDR3 is TGCGCCAGCAGCCCCGGTAGACAGACCATGAACACTGAAGCTTTCTTT. Amino acids: CASSPGRQTMNTEAFF. Combining the CDR3 with reference TRBV5-1 and TRBJ1-1 gives the whole variable domain KAGVTQTPRYLIKTRGQQVTLSCSPISGHRSVSWYQQTPGQGLQFLFEYFSETQRNKGNFPGRFSGRQFSNSRSEMNVSTLELGDSALYLCASSPGRQTMNTEAFFGQGTRLTVV.

V usage is TRBV18 and J usage is TRBJ2-5, with TRBD2 identical over 9 bases. V shed 4 bases, J shed 1 base, and the junction held 7 bases outside the gene matches. Germline CDR1 is KGHSH and CDR2 is LQKENI. This CDR3 has 16 amino acids. This chain's CDR3 is CASSLTGLATQETQYF. The DNA of the CDR3 is TGTGCCAGCTCACTTACGGGACTAGCAACCCAAGAGACCCAGTACTTC.

Only a few counts were recorded for this clonotype. V gene TRBV4-3 combines with J gene TRBJ2-7, with D perhaps TRBD2 (5 bases). The V gene lost 0 bases and the J gene lost 1 base, with 10 bases spanning the gap. The CDR3 consists of 15 residues. The germline V gene encodes CDR1 LGHNA and CDR2 YSLEER. The CDR3 spells CASSQDFRGSYEQYF. CDR3 DNA: TGCGCCAGCAGCCAAGATTTTCGGGGTTCCTACGAGCAGTACTTC.

This clonotype has only a few counts. The CDR3 DNA reads TGCGCCAGCAGCTTGGGGCAGCAAGAGACCCAGTACTTC. Translated, it gives CASSLGQQETQYF. This sequence joins TRBV5-1 and TRBJ2-5; D ambiguous. The CDR3 extends over 13 amino acids. With 0 bases removed from V and 2 bases from J, the gap between germline ends came to 5 bases. Per germline, CDR1 SGHRS and CDR2 YFSETQ.

There are many counts of this clonotype. This chain joins TRBV9 and TRBJ2-2; D is unresolved. CDR1 is SGDLS, CDR2 YYNGEE, per germline. V was pared by 0 bases and J by 0 bases, with 9 bases between. The CDR3 contains 16 residues. The CDR3 bases are TGTGCCAGCAGCGTAGGGGAACAGCCGAACACCGGGGAGCTGTTTTTT. Amino acid sequence: CASSVGEQPNTGELFF. Full variable domain (remainder filled in from reference TRBV9 and TRBJ2-2): DSGVTQTPKHLITATGQRVTLRCSPRSGDLSVYWYQQSLDQGLQFLIQYYNGEERAKGNILERFSAQQFPDLHSELNLSSLELGDSALYFCASSVGEQPNTGELFFGEGSRLTVL.

This clonotype occurred many times. The J gene is TRBJ2-7, the V gene TRBV7-2; 11 positions match TRBD2. This CDR3 has 15 amino acids. V was clipped by 6 bases and J by 2 bases; unmatched bases: 6. Germline-derived CDR1 and CDR2 are SGHTA and FQGNSA. CDR3 in amino acids: CASSILAGGTYEQYV. The CDR3 coding sequence is TGTGCCAGCAGTATTCTAGCGGGGGGAACCTACGAGCAGTACGTC.

This clonotype was detected a few times. CDR3 residues: CASSTTSSDTQYF. The CDR3, as DNA: TGCGCCAGCAGCACTACGTCCTCAGATACGCAGTATTTT. This chain links TRBV4-1 with TRBJ2-3; unclear D gene. The germline gives CDR1 MGHRA, CDR2 YSYEKL. The CDR3 is 13 amino acids. V shed 5 bases and J shed 4 bases, with 10 bases lying between them.

The chain carries TRBV12-3 or TRBV12-4 and TRBJ2-2; D uncertain. Trimming cost V 7 bases and J 0 bases, with 12 bases left between them. The CDR3 extends over 15 amino acids. The CDR3 bases are TGTGCCAGCATTTCGGGCACGGCGAACACCGGGGAGCTGTTTTTT. Its translation is CASISGTANTGELFF.

The rearrangement joins TRBV6-2 or TRBV6-3 to TRBJ1-1, with 10 positions matching TRBD1. V lost 0 bases, J lost 3 bases, and 1 base stayed unmatched. Germline assignment: CDR1 MNHEY and CDR2 SVGEGT. The CDR3 has 15 amino acids. CDR3 coding DNA: TGTGCCAGCAGTTACTCCGGGACAGGGGACACTGAAGCTTTCTTT. Its translation: CASSYSGTGDTEAFF.

The chain joins TRBV7-9 to TRBJ2-7, with TRBD1 matching over 8 bases. The CDR3 runs to 13 residues. Germline trimming cut 8 bases from V and 1 base from J; bases unmatched to any gene: 4. Germline loops: CDR1 SEHNR, CDR2 FQNEAQ (reference sequence). CDR3 region: CASGWDRSYEQYV. The CDR3 coding sequence is TGTGCCAGCGGATGGGACAGGTCCTACGAGCAGTACGTC.

This clonotype has more than one count but fewer than ten. The CDR3 sequence: CASSLWGAFQETQYF. CDR3 DNA sequence: TGTGCCAGCAGCTTATGGGGGGCCTTTCAAGAGACCCAGTACTTC. V gene TRBV7-2 combines with J gene TRBJ2-5; either TRBD1 or TRBD2 may fit D (6 bases each). Trimming took off 2 bases at V and 2 bases at J, with 12 bases between the two ends. This CDR3 is 15 amino acids long. Germline V gene sequence: CDR1 SGHTA, CDR2 FQGNSA.

The rearrangement links TRBV6-5 to TRBJ2-5, with 8 positions matching TRBD1. Germline lookup yields CDR1 MNHEY and CDR2 SVGAGI. Unmatched junction bases numbered 7, after V lost 5 bases and J lost 2 bases. The CDR3 runs 15 residues. The CDR3 DNA reads as TGTGCCAGCAGTCACGGGACAGGCCTACAAGAGACCCAGTACTTC. Amino acids: CASSHGTGLQETQYF.

This clonotype has a handful of counts. The chain joins TRBV4-1 to TRBJ2-5; 12 bases are shared with TRBD2. Germline loops: CDR1 MGHRA, CDR2 YSYEKL. V trimming: 2 bases; J trimming: 3 bases; junction bases outside the gene matches: 7. The CDR3 has 17 residues. The chain's CDR3 is CASSQSQASGGEETQYF. DNA for the CDR3: TGCGCCAGCAGCCAAAGTCAGGCTAGCGGGGGGGAAGAGACCCAGTACTTC.

Only a few counts were recorded for this clonotype. V and J are TRBV5-1 and TRBJ1-4; D not resolved. Germline lookup yields CDR1 SGHRS and CDR2 YFSETQ. V gave up 1 base and J gave up 5 bases, with 9 bases separating them. The CDR3 has 14 amino acids. Here the CDR3 DNA reads TGCGCCAGCAGCTTGTTTGGGCTGAATGAAAAACTGTTTTTT. The encoded protein is CASSLFGLNEKLFF.

To note about this clonotype: Germline is not matched at one junction end, which may reflect a read error. The rearrangement joins TRBV7-2 to TRBJ2-5; no firm D call. The CDR3 runs 13 residues. CDR1 and CDR2 (germline): SGHTA, FQGNSA. The CDR3 DNA reads TGTGCCAGAAGCTTATTTATTAGGGAGACCCAGTACTTC. This encodes CARSLFIRETQYF.

This clonotype occurred a few times. As DNA, the CDR3 is TGTGCCAGCAGCTCCTCGCGTGACAGGGGGATGTGGACTGAAGCTTTCTTT. Residues: CASSSSRDRGMWTEAFF. The gene calls are TRBV13 and TRBJ1-1; 9 bases fit TRBD1. This CDR3 region has 17 residues. Germline-derived CDR1 and CDR2 are PRHDT and FYEKMQ (reference sequence). V gave up 4 bases and J gave up 5 bases; unmatched junction bases: 14.

V usage is TRBV7-9 and J usage is TRBJ1-2, with no clear D. V dropped 3 bases and J dropped 2 bases, with 4 bases sitting between them. Germline V gene lookup returns CDR1 SEHNR and CDR2 FQNEAQ (reference sequence). The CDR3 runs 12 residues. DNA for the CDR3: TGTGCCAGCAGCTTGGAAAACTATGGCTACACCTTC. Residues: CASSLENYGYTF.

The V gene is TRBV27, the J gene TRBJ1-1; D might be TRBD1 (5 bases). The length of the CDR3 is 13 residues. V was shortened by 8 bases and J by 8 bases, with 18 bases between the two germline ends. CDR1 is MNHEY and CDR2 is SMNVEV in the germline V gene (reference sequence). The CDR3 region has the DNA TGTGCCAGCTCCCCCCAGCCAGGGAACGAAGCTTTCTTT. This sequence encodes CASSPQPGNEAFF.

This clonotype was seen only a few times. V usage is TRBV11-1 and J usage is TRBJ2-2; D is possibly TRBD2 (6 bases). In germline, CDR1 is SGHAT, CDR2 FQDESV (reference sequence). The CDR3 extends over 16 amino acids. V was shortened by 5 bases and J by 6 bases, with 19 bases between the two germline ends. DNA of the CDR3: TGTGCCAGCAGCCCTAACGGCCTAGCGATGTCCGGGGAGCTGTTTTTT. Its protein is CASSPNGLAMSGELFF.

This clonotype was detected only a few times. CDR3 residues: CASNIPRGPATEAFF. In nucleotides, the CDR3 is TGTGCCAGCAACATACCACGAGGGCCTGCCACTGAAGCTTTCTTT. The chain is built from TRBV7-9 and TRBJ1-1; D is undetermined. The CDR3 runs 15 residues. The V gene lost 7 bases and the J gene lost 4 bases, with 19 bases spanning the gap. Germline V gene lookup returns CDR1 SEHNR and CDR2 FQNEAQ (reference sequence).

There are a few counts of this clonotype. The chain uses TRBV5-1 and TRBJ2-3, with a tentative D call TRBD2 (5 bases). CDR1 is SGHRS and CDR2 is YFSETQ in the germline V gene. CDR3 size: 13 residues. V was trimmed by 1 base and J by 4 bases, leaving 7 bases between them. The CDR3 sequence is CASSLRGSDTQYF. The CDR3 nucleotides are TGCGCCAGCAGCTTGCGCGGGTCAGATACGCAGTATTTT.

Only a few counts were recorded for this clonotype. This rearrangement joins TRBV7-9 to TRBJ2-7; D may be TRBD1 (5 bases). V was cut by 2 bases and J by 2 bases, with 10 bases left in between. The CDR3 contains 14 residues. Germline loops: CDR1 SEHNR, CDR2 FQNEAQ (reference sequence). This chain's CDR3 is CASSLPGQPYEQYV. In DNA form, the CDR3 reads TGTGCCAGCAGCTTACCAGGACAACCCTACGAGCAGTACGTC.

This chain joins TRBV12-3 or TRBV12-4 and TRBJ2-5; the D is unclear. V was clipped by 1 base and J by 4 bases, with 10 bases between them. There are 14 residues in the CDR3. The DNA for the CDR3 is TGTGCCAGCAGTTTAGATGCAGATCGAGAGACCCAGTACTTC. Protein sequence: CASSLDADRETQYF.

The chain links TRBV4-1 to TRBJ1-5; D unresolved. CDR3 length: 16 residues. V dropped 4 bases and J dropped 1 base, with 14 bases sitting between them. CDR1 and CDR2 (germline): MGHRA, YSYEKL. The CDR3 loop reads CASSLGPAISNQPQHF. The CDR3 coding sequence is TGCGCCAGCAGCCTGGGCCCGGCGATAAGCAATCAGCCCCAGCATTTT.